Listed below are T cell receptor beta chains from one sample, sequenced in a study of Graves' ophthalmopathy and Graves' hyperthyroidism. TCRdb re-called the multiplex PCR reads through MiXCR, storing one row per CDR3 protein. The sample shows approximately 640,000 distinct CDR3 sequences, more than 40% of them seen only once. Sequenced material: peripheral blood. The receptor source for this set is an adult man with Graves' ophthalmopathy. CDR3s include the opening cysteine and the closing phenylalanine or tryptophan. D genes are given only for firm matches. Size values are once, few and many counts, or a class for expanded clones, and some rows have none.

>NA|TRBV10-3|TRBJ2-7|few
TGTGCCAGCAGTTTTGGACCTCCGGGCGAGCAGTACTTC
CASSFGPPGEQYF
>NA|TRBV2|TRBJ2-2|NA
TGTGCCAGCAGTGAAGGGGTTTCCGGGGCGGAATGGGAGCTGTTTTTT
CASSEGVSGAEWELFF
>TRBD1|TRBV9|TRBJ2-7|many
TGTGCCAGCAGCGTACGAGGGGGCGTTGAGCAGTACTTC
CASSVRGGVEQYF
>NA|TRBV6-5|TRBJ1-1|few
TGTGCCAGCAGTCTGACGGCTATGAACACTGAAGCTTTCTTT
CASSLTAMNTEAFF
>NA|TRBV19|TRBJ2-7|NA
TGTGCCAGTAGTATAGATCAAGGTTCCAGCCACAACTACGAGCAGTACTTC
CASSIDQGSSHNYEQYF
>TRBD2|TRBV29-1|TRBJ2-7|NA
TGCAGCTTAGGAGGCGGACTAGCGGCCTACGAGCAGTACTTC
CSLGGGLAAYEQYF
>NA|TRBV12-3/TRBV12-4|TRBJ1-2|once
TGTGCCAGCAGTTCGACAGGTCAGGATGGCTACACCTTC
CASSSTGQDGYTF
>NA|TRBV7-6|TRBJ2-7|many
TGTGCCAGCAGCTTTAGTTCTGCGCTCTCCTACGAGCAGTACTTC
CASSFSSALSYEQYF
>NA|TRBV29-1|TRBJ1-4|once
TGCAGCTTAGGGACGGTTAATGGAAAACTGTTTTTT
CSLGTVNGKLFF
>NA|TRBV7-7|TRBJ2-7|NA
TGTGCTAGCAGCGAAGGGACTGGCGGGTTTTACGAGCAGTACTTC
CASSEGTGGFYEQYF
>TRBD1|TRBV20-1|TRBJ1-4|NA
TGCAGTGCTGGGACAGGGGGGCTGCAAGGAAAACTGTTTTTT
CSAGTGGLQGKLFF
>NA|TRBV11-3|TRBJ2-5|many
TGTGCCAGCAGCTTAATATTCGCCGGGGGAGAGACCCAGTACTTC
CASSLIFAGGETQYF
>NA|TRBV20-1|TRBJ1-1|many
TGCAGTGCTCCCGCTGGGACGAACACTGAAGCTTTCTTT
CSAPAGTNTEAFF
>TRBD1|TRBV4-1|TRBJ1-2|few
TGCGCCAGCAGCCAGACAGGGGGCTTCTCGTATGGCTACACCTTC
CASSQTGGFSYGYTF
>NA|TRBV7-3|TRBJ1-4|NA
TGTGCCAGCAGCACCACGGTGGGGCGTCCTGGTGAAAAACTGTTTTTT
CASSTTVGRPGEKLFF
>NA|TRBV5-1|TRBJ1-1|few
TGCGCCAGCAGCTTGGCTTCCCCGGCGGCAACTGAAGCTTTCTTT
CASSLASPAATEAFF
>NA|TRBV7-2|TRBJ2-5|many
TGTGCCAGCACCTCTCCGAAAGACTCCCGGGGAGGAGAGACCCAGTACTTC
CASTSPKDSRGGETQYF
>NA|TRBV4-3|TRBJ1-1|NA
TGCGCCAGCAGCCAGAATATGAACACTGAAGCTTTCTTT
CASSQNMNTEAFF
>NA|TRBV2|TRBJ2-5|few
TGTGCCAGCACCCTGGAGGGGGATTCAGGAGAGACCCAGTACTTC
CASTLEGDSGETQYF
>NA|TRBV7-2|TRBJ1-3|many
TGTGCCAGCAGCAGGGACCCTGGAAACACCATATATTTT
CASSRDPGNTIYF
>TRBD2|TRBV24-1|TRBJ2-5|many
TGTGCCACCAGTGATACTAGCGGGTCTCAAGAGACCCAGTACTTC
CATSDTSGSQETQYF
>NA|TRBV20-1|TRBJ1-2|NA
TGCAGTGCTAGGATCGAGGGGGGGGAACTTGGCTACACCTTC
CSARIEGGELGYTF
>NA|TRBV7-9|TRBJ1-4|NA
TGTGCCAGCAGCTTAGGGCTGGGGGCAGAAAAACTGTTTTTT
CASSLGLGAEKLFF
>NA|TRBV10-3|TRBJ1-5|NA
TGTGCCAGCAGTGAAGTTGGGAATAGCAATCAGCCCCAGCATTTT
CASSEVGNSNQPQHF
>NA|TRBV7-9|TRBJ2-7|many
TGTGCCAGCAGCTTAGCGAACCGCCTCGAGCAGTACTTC
CASSLANRLEQYF
>NA|TRBV2|TRBJ1-4|NA
TGTGCCAGCAGGGGAGGGAGGGGCCGGAATGAAAAACTGTTTTTT
CASRGGRGRNEKLFF
>NA|TRBV6-2/TRBV6-3|TRBJ2-7|NA
TGTGCCAGCAGTCCTCTCTCAGGGGCTCCCTACGAGCAGTACTTC
CASSPLSGAPYEQYF
>NA|TRBV12-3/TRBV12-4|TRBJ1-2|NA
TGTGCCAGCAGACAAGGCGGGGTTGAAGGCTACACCTTC
CASRQGGVEGYTF
>NA|TRBV19|TRBJ2-3|NA
TGTGCCAGTAGTCCGGACAGAGGTAACACAGATACGCAGTATTTT
CASSPDRGNTDTQYF
>NA|TRBV7-9|TRBJ1-5|many
TGTGCCAGCAGCCCTGAAGGAGGGTCAGAGGATCAGCCCCAGCATTTT
CASSPEGGSEDQPQHF